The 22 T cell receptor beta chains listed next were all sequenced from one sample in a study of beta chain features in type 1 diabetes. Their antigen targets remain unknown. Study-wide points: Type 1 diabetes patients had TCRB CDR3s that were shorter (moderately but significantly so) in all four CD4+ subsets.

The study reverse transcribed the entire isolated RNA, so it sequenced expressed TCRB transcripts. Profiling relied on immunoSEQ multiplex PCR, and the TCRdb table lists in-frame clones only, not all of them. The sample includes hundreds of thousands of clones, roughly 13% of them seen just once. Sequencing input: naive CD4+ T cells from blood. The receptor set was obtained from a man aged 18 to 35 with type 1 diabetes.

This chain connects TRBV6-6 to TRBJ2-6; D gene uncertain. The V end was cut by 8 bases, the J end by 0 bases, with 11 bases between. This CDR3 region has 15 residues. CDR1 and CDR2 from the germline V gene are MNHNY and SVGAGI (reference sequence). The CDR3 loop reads CASLLSSSGANVLTF. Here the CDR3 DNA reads TGTGCCAGCCTTCTTAGTAGCTCTGGGGCCAACGTCCTGACTTTC.

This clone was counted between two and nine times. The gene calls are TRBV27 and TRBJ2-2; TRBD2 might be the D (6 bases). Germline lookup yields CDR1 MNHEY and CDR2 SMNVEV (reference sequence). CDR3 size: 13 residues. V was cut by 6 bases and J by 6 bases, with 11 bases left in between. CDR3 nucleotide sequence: TGTGCCAGCAGCCCGGGAGAGGCCGGGGAGCTGTTTTTT. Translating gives CASSPGEAGELFF.

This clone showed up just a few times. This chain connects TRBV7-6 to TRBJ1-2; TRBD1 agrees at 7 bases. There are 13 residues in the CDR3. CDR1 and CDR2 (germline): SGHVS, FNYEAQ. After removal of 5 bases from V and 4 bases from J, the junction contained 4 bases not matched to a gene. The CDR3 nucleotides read TGTGCCAGCAGCAGCCGGGACAGCTATGGCTACACCTTC. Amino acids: CASSSRDSYGYTF.

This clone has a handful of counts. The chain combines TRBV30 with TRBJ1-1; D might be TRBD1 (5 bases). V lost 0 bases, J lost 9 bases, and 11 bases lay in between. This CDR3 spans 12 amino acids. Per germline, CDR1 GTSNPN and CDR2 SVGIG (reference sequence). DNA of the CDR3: TGTGCCTGGAGTGTACTCAGGGATAAAGCTTTCTTT. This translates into CAWSVLRDKAFF.

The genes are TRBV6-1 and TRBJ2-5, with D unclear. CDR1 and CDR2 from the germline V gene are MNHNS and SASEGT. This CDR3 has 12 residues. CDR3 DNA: TGTGCTGTATTGAGAGCCGGGGAGACCCAGTACTTC. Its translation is CAVLRAGETQYF.

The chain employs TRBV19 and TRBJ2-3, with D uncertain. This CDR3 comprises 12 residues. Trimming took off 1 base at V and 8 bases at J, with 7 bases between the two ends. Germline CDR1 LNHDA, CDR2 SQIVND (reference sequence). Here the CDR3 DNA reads TGTGCCAGTAGTATAGGTTTAGGTACGCAGTATTTT. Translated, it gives CASSIGLGTQYF.

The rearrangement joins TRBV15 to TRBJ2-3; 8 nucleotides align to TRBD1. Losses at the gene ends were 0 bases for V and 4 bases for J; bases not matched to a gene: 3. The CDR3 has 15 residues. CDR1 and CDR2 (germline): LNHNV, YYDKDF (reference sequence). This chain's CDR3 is CATSREDRAPDTQYF. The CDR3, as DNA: TGTGCCACCAGCAGAGAGGACAGGGCCCCAGATACGCAGTATTTT.

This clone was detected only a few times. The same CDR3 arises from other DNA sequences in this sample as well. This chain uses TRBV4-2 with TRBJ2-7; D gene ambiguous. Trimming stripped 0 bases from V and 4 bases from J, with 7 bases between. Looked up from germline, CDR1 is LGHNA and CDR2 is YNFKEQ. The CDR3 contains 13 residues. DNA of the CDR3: TGTGCCAGCAGCCAAGATCTGGAGTACGAGCAGTACTTC. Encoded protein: CASSQDLEYEQYF.

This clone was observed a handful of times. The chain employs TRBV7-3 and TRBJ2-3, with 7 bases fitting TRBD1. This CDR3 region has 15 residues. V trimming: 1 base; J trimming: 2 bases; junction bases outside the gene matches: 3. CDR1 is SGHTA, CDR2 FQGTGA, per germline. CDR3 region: CASSLRDSSTDTQYF. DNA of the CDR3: TGTGCCAGCAGCTTAAGGGACAGCTCCACAGATACGCAGTATTTT.

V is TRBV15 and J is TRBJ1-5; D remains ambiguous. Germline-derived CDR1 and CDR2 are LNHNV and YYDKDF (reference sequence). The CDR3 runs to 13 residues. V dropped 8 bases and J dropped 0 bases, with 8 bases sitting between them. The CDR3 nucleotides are TGTGCCACCGGGAGGGATAGCAATCAGCCCCAGCATTTT. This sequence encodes CATGRDSNQPQHF. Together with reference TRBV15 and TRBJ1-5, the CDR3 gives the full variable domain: DAMVIQNPRYQVTQFGKPVTLSCSQTLNHNVMYWYQQKSSQAPKLLFHYYDKDFNNEADTPDNFQSRRPNTSFCFLDIRSPGLGDTAMYLCATGRDSNQPQHFGDGTRLSIL.

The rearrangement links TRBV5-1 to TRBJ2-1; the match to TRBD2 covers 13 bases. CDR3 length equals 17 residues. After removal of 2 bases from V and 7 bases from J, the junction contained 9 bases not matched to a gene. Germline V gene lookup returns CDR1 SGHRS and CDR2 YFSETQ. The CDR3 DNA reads TGCGCCAGCAGCTTAAGTTGGACTAGCGGGGGAGGAAATGAGCAGTTCTTC. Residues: CASSLSWTSGGGNEQFF.

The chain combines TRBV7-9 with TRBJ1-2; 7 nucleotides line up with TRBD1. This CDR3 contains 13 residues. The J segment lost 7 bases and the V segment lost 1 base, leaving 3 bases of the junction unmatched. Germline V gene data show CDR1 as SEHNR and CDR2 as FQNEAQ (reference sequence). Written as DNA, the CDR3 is TGTGCCAGCAGCTTAGAAGGGGGCACTGGCTACACCTTC. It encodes CASSLEGGTGYTF.

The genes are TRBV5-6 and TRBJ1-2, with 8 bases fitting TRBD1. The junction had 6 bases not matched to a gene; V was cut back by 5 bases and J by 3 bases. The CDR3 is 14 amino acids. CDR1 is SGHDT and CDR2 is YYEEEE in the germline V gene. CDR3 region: CASSVQGVDYGYTF. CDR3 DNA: TGTGCCAGCAGTGTACAGGGGGTTGACTATGGCTACACCTTC.

CDR3 residues: CASSPVAGEAFF. The CDR3 bases are TGTGCCAGCTCCCCCGTGGCCGGTGAAGCTTTCTTT. The rearrangement links TRBV18 to TRBJ1-1; D is uncertain. Germline V gene lookup returns CDR1 KGHSH and CDR2 LQKENI. V was shortened by 6 bases and J by 7 bases, with 12 bases between the two germline ends. The CDR3 extends over 12 amino acids.

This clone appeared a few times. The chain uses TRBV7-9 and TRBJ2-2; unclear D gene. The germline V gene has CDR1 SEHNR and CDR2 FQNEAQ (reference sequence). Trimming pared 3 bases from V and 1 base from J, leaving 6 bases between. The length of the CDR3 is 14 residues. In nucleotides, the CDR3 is TGTGCCAGCAGCTTGGACGGGAACACCGGGGAGCTGTTTTTT. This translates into CASSLDGNTGELFF.

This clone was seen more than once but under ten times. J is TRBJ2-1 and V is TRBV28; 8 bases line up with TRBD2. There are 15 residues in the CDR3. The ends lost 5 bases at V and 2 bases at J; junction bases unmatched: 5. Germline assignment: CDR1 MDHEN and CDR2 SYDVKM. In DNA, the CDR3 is TGTGCCAGCAGTACCCGGGGGGGCCCCTACAATGAGCAGTTCTTC. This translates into CASSTRGGPYNEQFF.

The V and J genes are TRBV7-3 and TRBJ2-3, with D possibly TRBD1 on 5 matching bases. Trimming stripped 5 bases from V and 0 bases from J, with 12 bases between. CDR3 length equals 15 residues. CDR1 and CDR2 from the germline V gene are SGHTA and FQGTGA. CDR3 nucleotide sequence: TGTGCCAGCAGCGCAGACAGAGCTAGCACAGATACGCAGTATTTT. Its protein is CASSADRASTDTQYF.

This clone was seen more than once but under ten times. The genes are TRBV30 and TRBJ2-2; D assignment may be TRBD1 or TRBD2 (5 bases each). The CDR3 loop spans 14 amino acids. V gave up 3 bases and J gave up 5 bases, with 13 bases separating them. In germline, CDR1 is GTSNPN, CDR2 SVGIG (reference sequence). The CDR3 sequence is CAWRRGPGTGELFF. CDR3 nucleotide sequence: TGTGCCTGGAGGAGGGGTCCCGGAACCGGGGAGCTGTTTTTT.

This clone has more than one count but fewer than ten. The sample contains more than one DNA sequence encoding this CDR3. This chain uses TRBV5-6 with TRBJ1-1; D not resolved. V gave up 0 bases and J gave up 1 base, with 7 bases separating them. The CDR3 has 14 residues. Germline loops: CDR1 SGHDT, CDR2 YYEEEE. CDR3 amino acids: CASSLAGRNTEAFF. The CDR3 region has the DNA TGTGCCAGCAGCTTGGCTGGAAGGAACACTGAAGCTTTCTTT.

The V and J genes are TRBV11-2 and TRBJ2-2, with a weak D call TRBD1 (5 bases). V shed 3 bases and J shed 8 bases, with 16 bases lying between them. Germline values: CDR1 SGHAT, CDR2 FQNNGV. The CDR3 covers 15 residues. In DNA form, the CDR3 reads TGTGCCAGCAGCTTGCCCGCTCAGGGTAGGGGGGAGCTGTTTTTT. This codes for CASSLPAQGRGELFF.

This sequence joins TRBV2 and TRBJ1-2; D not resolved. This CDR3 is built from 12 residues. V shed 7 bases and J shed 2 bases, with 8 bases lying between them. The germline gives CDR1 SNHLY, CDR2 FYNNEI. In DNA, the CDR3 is TGTGCCAGCAAGGCAGAAAACTATGGCTACACCTTC. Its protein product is CASKAENYGYTF.

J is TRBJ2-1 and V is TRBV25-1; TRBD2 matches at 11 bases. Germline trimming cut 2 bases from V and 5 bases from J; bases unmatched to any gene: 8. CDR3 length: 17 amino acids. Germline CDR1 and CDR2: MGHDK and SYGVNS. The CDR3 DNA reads TGTGCCAGCAGTGAAGGGCAAGCTAGCGGGGGGCACAATGAGCAGTTCTTC. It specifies CASSEGQASGGHNEQFF.